This T cell receptor beta chain was sequenced for a study of T cell changes during pregnancy in multiple sclerosis. Repertoires were generated with immunoSEQ multiplex PCR, while TCRdb's copy carries only in-frame clones and drops some. This sample carries 85,000 to 130,000 clones, 90% to 95% of them seen once, and the ten largest clones take roughly 1.2%. A remark on this clone: Compared with germline, one end of the junction differs, possibly owing to a read error.

The CDR3 has 13 residues. CDR1 is MNHNS and CDR2 is SASEGT in the germline V gene. The TCR comes from a female donor with multiple sclerosis, enrolled in a pregnancy study. The sequencing here drew on peripheral blood, taken in the second trimester of pregnancy. This chain joins TRBV6-1 and TRBJ2-1; perhaps TRBD2 as D (6 bases). CDR3: CAISRNREHEQFF. For the CDR3, the DNA is TGTGCCATCAGTAGGAACCGGGAGCATGAGCAGTTCTTC.